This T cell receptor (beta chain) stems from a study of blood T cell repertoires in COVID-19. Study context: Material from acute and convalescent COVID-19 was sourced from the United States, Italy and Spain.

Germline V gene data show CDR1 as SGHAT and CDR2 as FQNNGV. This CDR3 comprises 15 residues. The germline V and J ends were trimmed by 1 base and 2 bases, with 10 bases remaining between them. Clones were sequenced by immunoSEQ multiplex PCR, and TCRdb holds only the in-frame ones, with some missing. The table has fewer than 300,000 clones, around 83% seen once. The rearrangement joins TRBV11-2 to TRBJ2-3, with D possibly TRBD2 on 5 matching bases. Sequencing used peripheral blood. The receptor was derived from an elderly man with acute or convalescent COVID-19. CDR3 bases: TGTGCCAGCAGCTTAGGTGGAGGAGACACAGATACGCAGTATTTT. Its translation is CASSLGGGDTDTQYF.